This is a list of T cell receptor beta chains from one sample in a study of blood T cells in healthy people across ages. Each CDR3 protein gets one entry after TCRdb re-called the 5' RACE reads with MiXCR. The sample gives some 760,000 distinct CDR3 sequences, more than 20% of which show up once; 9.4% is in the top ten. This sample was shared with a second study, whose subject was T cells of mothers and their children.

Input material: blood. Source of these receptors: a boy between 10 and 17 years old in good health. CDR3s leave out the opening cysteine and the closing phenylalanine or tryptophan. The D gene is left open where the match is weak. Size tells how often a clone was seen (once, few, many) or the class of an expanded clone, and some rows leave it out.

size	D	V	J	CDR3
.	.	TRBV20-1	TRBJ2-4	SARQALETKNIQY
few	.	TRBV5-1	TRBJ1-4	ASSLSATGLEKLF
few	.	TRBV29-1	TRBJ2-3	SCALGVGTDTQY
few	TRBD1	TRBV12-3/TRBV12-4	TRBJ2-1	ASSGQGLSYNEQF
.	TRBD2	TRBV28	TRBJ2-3	ASSSGTSGPNTQY
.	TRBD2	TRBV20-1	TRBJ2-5	SAERLAGVETQS
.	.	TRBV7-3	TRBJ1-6	ASSLLGTAPGNSPLH
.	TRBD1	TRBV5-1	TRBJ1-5	ASSSTGTGDQPQH
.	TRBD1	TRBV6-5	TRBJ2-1	ASSYTRDRGYNEQF
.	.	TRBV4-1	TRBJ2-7	ASSQFISYEQY